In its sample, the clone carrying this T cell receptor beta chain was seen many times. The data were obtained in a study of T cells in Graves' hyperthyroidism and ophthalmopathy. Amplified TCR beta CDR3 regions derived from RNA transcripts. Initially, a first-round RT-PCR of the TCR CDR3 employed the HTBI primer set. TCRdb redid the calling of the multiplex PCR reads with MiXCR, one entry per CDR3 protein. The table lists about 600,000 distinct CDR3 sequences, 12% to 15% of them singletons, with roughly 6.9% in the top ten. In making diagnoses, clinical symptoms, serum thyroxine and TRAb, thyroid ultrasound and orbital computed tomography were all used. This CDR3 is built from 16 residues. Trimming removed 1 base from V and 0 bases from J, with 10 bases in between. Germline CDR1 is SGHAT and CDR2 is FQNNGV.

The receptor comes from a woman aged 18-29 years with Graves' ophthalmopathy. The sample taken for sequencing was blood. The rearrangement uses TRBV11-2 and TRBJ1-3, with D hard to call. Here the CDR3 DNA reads TGTGCCAGCAGCTTAGTTGGCCGCGGCTCTGGAAACACCATATATTTT. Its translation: CASSLVGRGSGNTIYF.